Presented here are 5 T cell receptor beta chains from one specimen sequenced in a study of human T cells and chemical hapten exposure. One entry per CDR3 protein results from TCRdb running MiXCR on the RACE reads. Of over 65,000 distinct CDR3 sequences in the sample, approximately 10% were seen once. As for time point: patch test 3, about 24 weeks after DPC sensitization. The treatment here: therapeutic diphenylcyclopropenone sensitization with weekly scalp DPC. The input for sequencing was whole blood, taken in connection with sensitization to the hapten diphenylcyclopropenone (DPC). Receptor source: a woman between 50 and 59 years old with alopecia areata. Some clones in this sample may be carry-over from other donors' samples.

This clonotype has a count of ten or more. The V gene is TRBV7-8, the J gene TRBJ1-6, with D possibly matching TRBD1 (5 bases). V was trimmed by 5 bases and J by 8 bases, leaving 7 bases between them. The CDR3 is 12 residues long. Germline CDR1 reads SGHVS; CDR2 reads FQNEAQ. CDR3 amino acids: CASSVQDSPLHF. The CDR3, as DNA: TGTGCCAGCAGCGTACAGGATTCACCCCTCCACTTT.

The genes are TRBV29-1 and TRBJ2-2, with 9 bases lining up with TRBD1. This CDR3 region has 15 residues. V dropped 6 bases and J dropped 6; count of bases not matched to a gene: 11. Germline V gives CDR1 SQVTM, CDR2 ANQGSEA. CDR3 DNA sequence: TGCAGCGTCAAATTTCCGGGACAGGGATCCGGGGAGCTGTTTTTT. Translation gives CSVKFPGQGSGELFF.

This clonotype was found a few times. J is TRBJ2-3 and V is TRBV11-2, with a possible D match to TRBD2 (6 bases). This CDR3 is built from 11 residues. Germline assignment: CDR1 SGHAT and CDR2 FQNNGV. Trimming cost V 6 bases and J 7 bases, with 8 bases left between them. CDR3 protein: CASSRDYTQYF. The CDR3 coding sequence is TGTGCCAGCAGTCGGGACTATACGCAGTATTTT.

The chain couples TRBV28 to TRBJ1-2; D is unresolved. The germline V gene encodes CDR1 MDHEN and CDR2 SYDVKM. The germline V and J ends were trimmed by 3 bases and 0 bases, with 2 bases remaining between them. The CDR3 covers 12 residues. CDR3 nucleotide sequence: TGTGCCAGCAGTTTGGCTAACTATGGCTACACCTTC. This translates into CASSLANYGYTF.

This clonotype was found many times. The J gene is TRBJ2-3, the V gene TRBV28, with D maybe TRBD2 (5 bases). Per germline, CDR1 MDHEN and CDR2 SYDVKM. Trimming cost V 4 bases and J 0 bases, with 17 bases left between them. This CDR3 is built from 17 residues. The CDR3 protein is CASSSGIEWDSTDTQYF. Written as DNA, the CDR3 is TGTGCCAGCAGTTCCGGGATCGAATGGGATAGCACAGATACGCAGTATTTT.